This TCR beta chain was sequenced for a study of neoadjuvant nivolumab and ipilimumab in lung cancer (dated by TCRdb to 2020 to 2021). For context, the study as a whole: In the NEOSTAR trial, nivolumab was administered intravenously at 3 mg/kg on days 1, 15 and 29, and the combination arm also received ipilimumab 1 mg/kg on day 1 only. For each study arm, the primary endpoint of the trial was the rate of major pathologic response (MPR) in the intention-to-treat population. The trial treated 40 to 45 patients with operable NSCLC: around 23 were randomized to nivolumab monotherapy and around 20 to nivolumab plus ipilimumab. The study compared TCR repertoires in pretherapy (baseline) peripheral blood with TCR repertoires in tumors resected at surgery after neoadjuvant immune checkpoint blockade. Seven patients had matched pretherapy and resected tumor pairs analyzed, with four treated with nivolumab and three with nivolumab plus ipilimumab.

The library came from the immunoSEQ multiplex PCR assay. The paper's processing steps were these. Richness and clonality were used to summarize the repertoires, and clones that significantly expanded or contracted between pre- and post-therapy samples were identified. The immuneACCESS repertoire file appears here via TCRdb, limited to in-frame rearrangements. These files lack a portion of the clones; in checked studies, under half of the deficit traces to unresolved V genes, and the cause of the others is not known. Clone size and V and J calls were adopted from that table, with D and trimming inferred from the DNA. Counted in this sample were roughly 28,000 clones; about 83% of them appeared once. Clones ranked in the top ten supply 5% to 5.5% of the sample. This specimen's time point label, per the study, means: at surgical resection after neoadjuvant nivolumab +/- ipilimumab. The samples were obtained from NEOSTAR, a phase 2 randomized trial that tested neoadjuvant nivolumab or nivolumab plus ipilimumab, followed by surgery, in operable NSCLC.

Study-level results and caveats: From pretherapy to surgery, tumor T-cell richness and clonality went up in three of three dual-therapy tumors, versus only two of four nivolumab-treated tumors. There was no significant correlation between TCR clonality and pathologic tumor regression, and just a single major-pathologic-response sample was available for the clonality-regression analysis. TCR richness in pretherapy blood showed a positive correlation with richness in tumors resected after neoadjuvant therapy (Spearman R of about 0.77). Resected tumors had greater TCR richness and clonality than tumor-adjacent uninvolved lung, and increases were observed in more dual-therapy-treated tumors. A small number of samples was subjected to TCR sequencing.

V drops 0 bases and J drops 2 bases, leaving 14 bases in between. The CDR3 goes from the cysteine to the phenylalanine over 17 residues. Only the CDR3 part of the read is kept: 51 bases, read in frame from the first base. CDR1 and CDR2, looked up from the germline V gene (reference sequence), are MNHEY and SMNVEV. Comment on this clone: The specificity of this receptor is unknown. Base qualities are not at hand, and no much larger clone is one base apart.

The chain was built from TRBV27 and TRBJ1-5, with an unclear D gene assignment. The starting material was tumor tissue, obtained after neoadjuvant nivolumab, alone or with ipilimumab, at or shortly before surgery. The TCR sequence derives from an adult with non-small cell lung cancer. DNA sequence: TGTGCCAGCAGTTTATCGAAAAGCGGGGATGGCAATCAGCCCCAGCATTTT. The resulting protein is CASSLSKSGDGNQPQHF.